This entry lists 17 T cell receptor beta chains sequenced from one sample in a study of cytomegalovirus exposure and HLA in healthy donors (dated by TCRdb to the late 2010s). Library construction relied on the immunoSEQ multiplex PCR assay. A mixture of 60 forward primers for TCR Vbeta segments and 13 reverse primers for TCR Jbeta segments was used in the multiplex PCR. TCRdb stores this immuneACCESS table with in-frame sequences only. Part of the clones is absent; in the studies checked, under half of the shortfall reflects unresolved V genes, and no reason is known for the rest. Counted in this sample were approximately 160,000 clones; about 73% of them appeared once. The ten top clones hold 13% of the sample. Material for sequencing was PBMCs. The source of these receptors is a woman in her forties or fifties in good health and CMV-seropositive.

This chain uses TRBV5-6 with TRBJ1-1, with D possibly matching TRBD1 (5 bases). The V and J ends lost 4 bases and 4 bases respectively, with 11 bases between them. This CDR3 spans 13 amino acids. Germline CDR1 and CDR2: SGHDT and YYEEEE. The CDR3 DNA reads TGTGCCAGCAGCGTGGGGGGGGTCACTGAAGCTTTCTTT. As protein: CASSVGGVTEAFF.

This sequence joins TRBV7-8 and TRBJ2-7; the match to TRBD2 covers 8 bases. The CDR3 is 14 amino acids. CDR1 is SGHVS and CDR2 is FQNEAQ in the germline V gene. J was trimmed by 6 bases and V by 5 bases; bases with no gene match: 9. The DNA of the CDR3 is TGTGCCAGCAGCCCCCGGGAGGGGGGCCCCGAGCAGTACTTC. It encodes CASSPREGGPEQYF.

This chain connects TRBV6-5 to TRBJ2-1; 10 bases are a match to TRBD2. There are 15 residues in the CDR3. Germline lookup yields CDR1 MNHEY and CDR2 SVGAGI. With V trimmed by 6 bases and J by 8 bases, 10 bases remained unmatched. CDR3 DNA: TGTGCCAGCAGCTCCCAGCGGGGGGGCCCGGATGAGCAGTTCTTC. It codes for CASSSQRGGPDEQFF.

V usage is TRBV7-2 and J usage is TRBJ2-7; D gene unclear. From germline, CDR1 is SGHTA and CDR2 FQGNSA. The CDR3 spans 13 residues. Trimming took off 6 bases at V and 0 bases at J, with 9 bases between the two ends. The CDR3 spells CASSNDFSYEQYF. CDR3 nucleotide sequence: TGTGCCAGCAGTAATGACTTCTCCTACGAGCAGTACTTC.

The gene calls are TRBV4-1 and TRBJ1-4, with 8 nucleotides matching TRBD1. V lost 0 bases and J lost 12; bases outside the gene matches: 9. This CDR3 has 15 amino acids. The germline gives CDR1 MGHRA, CDR2 YSYEKL. The CDR3 is CASSQDKQGGLELFF. The CDR3 coding sequence is TGCGCCAGCAGCCAAGATAAACAGGGGGGATTAGAACTGTTTTTT.

This clone has a single count. The J gene is TRBJ2-1, the V gene TRBV4-1; TRBD1 is a possible D gene (6 bases). The CDR3 is made up of 15 amino acids. The V end lost 2 bases, the J end lost 5 bases, and 13 bases lay between the germline ends. Germline loops: CDR1 MGHRA, CDR2 YSYEKL. The CDR3 reads CASSQFSQGNNEQFF. The DNA of the CDR3 is TGCGCCAGCAGCCAATTCAGTCAGGGGAACAATGAGCAGTTCTTC.

V gene TRBV6-1 combines with J gene TRBJ2-3; D is unclear. This CDR3 has 14 residues. The ends were cut back, 10 bases at V and 2 bases at J, with 16 bases in the middle. Germline CDR1 reads MNHNS; CDR2 reads SASEGT. CDR3 DNA: TGTGCCATCTCCCTCTATTTCCCCACAGATACGCAGTATTTT. Amino acid sequence: CAISLYFPTDTQYF.

The V and J genes are TRBV7-9 and TRBJ1-4, with 7 bases identical to TRBD1. V was clipped by 7 bases and J by 11 bases; unmatched bases: 16. Germline V gene lookup returns CDR1 SEHNR and CDR2 FQNEAQ (reference sequence). The CDR3 totals 15 residues. CDR3 bases: TGTGCCAGCACCCTGGGACAGCCTCATGGGTCGAAACTGTTTTTT. Residues: CASTLGQPHGSKLFF.

The rearrangement uses TRBV6-4 and TRBJ2-1; 13 positions match TRBD2. V dropped 5 bases and J dropped 5; count of bases not matched to a gene: 3. Germline lookup yields CDR1 MRHNA and CDR2 SNTAGT. The CDR3 spans 15 residues. In DNA, the CDR3 is TGTGCCAGCAGTCCAGGACTAGCGGGAGACAATGAGCAGTTCTTC. Protein product: CASSPGLAGDNEQFF.

V is TRBV25-1 and J is TRBJ2-5; D may be TRBD2 (5 bases). Germline V CDR1 and CDR2: MGHDK, SYGVNS. The CDR3 sequence is 17 residues long. Trimming left V 4 bases short and J 2 bases short, with 20 bases between. The CDR3 DNA reads as TGTGCCAGCAGTGGTCCATTCCCCATTGGGAGTCAAGAGACCCAGTACTTC. It is translated as CASSGPFPIGSQETQYF.

This chain links TRBV6-1 with TRBJ1-1; 7 bases match TRBD1. This CDR3 contains 15 residues. The V gene end was trimmed by 4 bases and the J gene end by 1 base; junction bases not matched to a gene: 6. Germline V gives CDR1 MNHNS, CDR2 SASEGT. The CDR3 nucleotides are TGTGCCAGCAGTGCCTATACAGGGGCGAACACTGAAGCTTTCTTT. Translating it yields CASSAYTGANTEAFF.

The gene calls are TRBV11-1 and TRBJ2-3, with 13 bases lining up with TRBD2. There are 16 residues in the CDR3. The J segment lost 2 bases and the V segment lost 6 bases, leaving 5 bases of the junction unmatched. CDR1 SGHAT and CDR2 FQDESV come from the germline V gene (reference sequence). CDR3: CASRLTSGGSTDTQYF. In nucleotides, the CDR3 is TGTGCCAGCAGACTGACTAGCGGGGGGTCCACAGATACGCAGTATTTT.

The chain joins TRBV19 to TRBJ1-1, with a tentative D call TRBD1 (5 bases). CDR1 is LNHDA and CDR2 is SQIVND in the germline V gene (reference sequence). This CDR3 region has 13 residues. Trimming cost V 5 bases and J 5 bases, with 12 bases left between them. CDR3: CASSWGGSTEAFF. CDR3 in DNA: TGTGCCAGTAGTTGGGGGGGAAGTACTGAAGCTTTCTTT.

The count of this clone is one. The chain combines TRBV6-1 with TRBJ2-5; the match to TRBD2 covers 11 bases. In germline, CDR1 is MNHNS, CDR2 SASEGT. J was trimmed by 4 bases and V by 4 bases; bases with no gene match: 8. This CDR3 is built from 16 residues. Here the CDR3 DNA reads TGTGCCAGCAGTGTGCTAGGGACTAGCGGCTCAGAGACCCAGTACTTC. This sequence encodes CASSVLGTSGSETQYF.

This chain connects TRBV5-4 to TRBJ2-3; 7 positions match TRBD2. The V gene's germline CDR1 is SGHNT and CDR2 YYREEE (reference sequence). After removal of 3 bases from V and 1 base from J, the junction contained 8 bases not matched to a gene. The CDR3 has 16 amino acids. Here the CDR3 reads CASSSKSGAGTDTQYF. The CDR3 DNA reads TGTGCCAGCAGCTCGAAAAGCGGGGCTGGCACAGATACGCAGTATTTT.

The gene calls are TRBV9 and TRBJ1-3; D unresolved. The V end was cut by 0 bases, the J end by 0 bases, with 10 bases between. Germline CDR1 reads SGDLS; CDR2 reads YYNGEE. This CDR3 is 16 amino acids long. The CDR3 DNA follows: TGTGCCAGCAGCGTAGCCCTAGGTGGCTCTGGAAACACCATATATTTT. Translating gives CASSVALGGSGNTIYF.

V gene TRBV6-1 combines with J gene TRBJ2-2; 9 bases are shared with TRBD1. V dropped 5 bases and J dropped 7; count of bases not matched to a gene: 8. This CDR3 has 15 residues. Germline CDR1 and CDR2: MNHNS and SASEGT. The CDR3 bases are TGTGCCAGCAGTAAACAGGGGGCAGTTGTCGGGGAGCTGTTTTTT. It translates to CASSKQGAVVGELFF.